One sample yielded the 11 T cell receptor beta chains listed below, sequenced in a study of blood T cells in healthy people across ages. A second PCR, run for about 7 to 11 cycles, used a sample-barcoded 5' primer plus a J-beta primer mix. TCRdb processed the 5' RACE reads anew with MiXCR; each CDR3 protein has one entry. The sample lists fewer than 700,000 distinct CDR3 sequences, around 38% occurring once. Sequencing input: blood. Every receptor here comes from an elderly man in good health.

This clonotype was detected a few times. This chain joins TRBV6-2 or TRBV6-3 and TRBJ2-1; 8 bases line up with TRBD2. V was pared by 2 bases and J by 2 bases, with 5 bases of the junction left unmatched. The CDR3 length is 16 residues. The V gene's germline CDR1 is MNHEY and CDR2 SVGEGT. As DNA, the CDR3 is TGTGCCAGCAGTTACGGGACTAGGGGAGCCTACAATGAGCAGTTCTTC. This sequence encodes CASSYGTRGAYNEQFF.

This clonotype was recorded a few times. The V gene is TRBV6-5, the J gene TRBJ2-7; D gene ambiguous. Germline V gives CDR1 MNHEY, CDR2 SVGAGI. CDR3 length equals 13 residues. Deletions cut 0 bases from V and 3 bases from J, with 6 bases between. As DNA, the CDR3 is TGTGCCAGCAGTTACTCGGCGTTCTACGAGCAGTACTTC. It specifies CASSYSAFYEQYF.

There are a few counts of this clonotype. The CDR3 here is CSARRQMNTEAFF. The DNA of the CDR3 is TGCAGTGCTAGACGGCAAATGAACACTGAAGCTTTCTTT. This sequence joins TRBV20-1 and TRBJ1-1, with D hard to call. The V gene's germline CDR1 is DFQATT and CDR2 SNEGSKA (reference sequence). Deletions cut 2 bases from V and 0 bases from J, with 7 bases between. The CDR3 has 13 residues.

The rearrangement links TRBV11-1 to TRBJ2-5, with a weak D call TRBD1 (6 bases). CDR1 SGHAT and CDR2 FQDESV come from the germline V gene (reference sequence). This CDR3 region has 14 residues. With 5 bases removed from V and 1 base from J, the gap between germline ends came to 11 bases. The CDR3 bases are TGTGCCAGCAGCGGACAGATAAGCCAAGAGACCCAGTACTTC. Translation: CASSGQISQETQYF.

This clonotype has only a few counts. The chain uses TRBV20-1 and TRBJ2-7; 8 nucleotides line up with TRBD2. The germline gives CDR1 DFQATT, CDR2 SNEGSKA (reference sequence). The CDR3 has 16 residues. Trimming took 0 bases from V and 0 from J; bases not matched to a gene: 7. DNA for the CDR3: TGCAGTGCTAGAGATTGGGAAGCGGGAGTCTCCTACGAGCAGTACTTC. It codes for CSARDWEAGVSYEQYF.

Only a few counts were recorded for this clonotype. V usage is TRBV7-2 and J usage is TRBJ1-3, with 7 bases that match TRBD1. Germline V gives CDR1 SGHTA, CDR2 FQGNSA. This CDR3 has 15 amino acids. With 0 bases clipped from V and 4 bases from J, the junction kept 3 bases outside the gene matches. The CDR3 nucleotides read TGTGCCAGCAGCTTAGCTGGGACAGAGGGAAACACCATATATTTT. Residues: CASSLAGTEGNTIYF.

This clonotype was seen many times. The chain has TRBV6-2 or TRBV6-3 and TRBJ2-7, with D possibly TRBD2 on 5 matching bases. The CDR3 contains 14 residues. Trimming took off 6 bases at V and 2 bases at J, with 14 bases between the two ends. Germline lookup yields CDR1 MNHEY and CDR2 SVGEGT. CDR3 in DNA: TGTGCCAGCAGCAACCGTCGGGGTACCTACGAGCAGTACTTC. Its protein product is CASSNRRGTYEQYF.

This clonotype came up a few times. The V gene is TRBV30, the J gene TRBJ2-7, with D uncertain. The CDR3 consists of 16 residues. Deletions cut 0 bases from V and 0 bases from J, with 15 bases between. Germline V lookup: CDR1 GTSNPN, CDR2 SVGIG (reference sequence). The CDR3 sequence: CAWSVGYRDISYEQYF. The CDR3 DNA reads TGTGCCTGGAGTGTAGGTTACCGTGATATCTCCTACGAGCAGTACTTC.

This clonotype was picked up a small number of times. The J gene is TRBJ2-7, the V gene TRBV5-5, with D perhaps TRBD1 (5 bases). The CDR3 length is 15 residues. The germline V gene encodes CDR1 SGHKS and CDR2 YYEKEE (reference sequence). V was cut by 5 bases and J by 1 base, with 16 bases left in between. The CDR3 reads CASRIPGMASYEQYF. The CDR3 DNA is TGTGCCAGCAGGATCCCAGGGATGGCGTCCTACGAGCAGTACTTC.

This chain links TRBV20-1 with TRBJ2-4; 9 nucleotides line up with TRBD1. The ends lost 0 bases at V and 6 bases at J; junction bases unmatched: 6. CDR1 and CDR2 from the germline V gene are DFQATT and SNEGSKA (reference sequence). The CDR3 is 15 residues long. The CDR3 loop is CSARDQGQGPNIQYF. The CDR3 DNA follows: TGCAGTGCTAGAGATCAGGGACAGGGCCCAAACATTCAGTACTTC.

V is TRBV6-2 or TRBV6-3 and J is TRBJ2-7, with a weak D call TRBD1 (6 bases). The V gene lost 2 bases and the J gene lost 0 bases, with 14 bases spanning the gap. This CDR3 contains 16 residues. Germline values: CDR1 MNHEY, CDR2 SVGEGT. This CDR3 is CASSYEGWGPSYEQYF. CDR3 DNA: TGTGCCAGCAGTTACGAGGGGTGGGGGCCCTCCTACGAGCAGTACTTC.